This entry lists 23 T cell receptor beta chains sequenced from one sample in a study of a mutant IDH1 vaccine in newly diagnosed glioma. Profiling relied on immunoSEQ multiplex PCR, and the TCRdb table lists in-frame clones only, not all of them. This sample has 30,000 to 40,000 clones, with more than 70% found just once. Time point meaning: baseline, week 1 (first vaccination visit). This sample's treatment: pre-vaccination baseline after standard-of-care therapy. Sequences were derived from peripheral blood mononuclear cells (PBMCs), sampled from a glioma patient treated with radiotherapy, temozolomide or both. Every receptor here comes from a man aged 45-65 years with glioma. Some clones in this sample may be carry-over from other donors' samples.

V gene TRBV7-9 combines with J gene TRBJ1-2, with 10 bases that match TRBD1. Germline lookup yields CDR1 SEHNR and CDR2 FQNEAQ (reference sequence). The CDR3 loop spans 15 amino acids. With V trimmed by 5 bases and J by 6 bases, 9 bases remained unmatched. The DNA for the CDR3 is TGTGCCAGCAGCCGATCGGACAGGGGGACAAATGGCTACACCTTC. Residues: CASSRSDRGTNGYTF.

The chain carries TRBV28 and TRBJ2-7; D unclear. This CDR3 has 11 amino acids. The V and J ends lost 8 bases and 0 bases respectively, with 5 bases between them. Germline values: CDR1 MDHEN, CDR2 SYDVKM. The CDR3 bases are TGTGCCAGCCGGTCCTCCTACGAGCAGTACTTC. This translates into CASRSSYEQYF.

V and J are TRBV15 and TRBJ2-3; 9 bases align to TRBD1. J gave up 5 bases and V 0 bases, and 6 bases lay outside the gene matches. Per germline, CDR1 LNHNV and CDR2 YYDKDF (reference sequence). The length of the CDR3 is 16 residues. The CDR3 DNA reads as TGTGCCACCAGCAGAGACCCGACAGGGGGGGGAGATACGCAGTATTTT. It codes for CATSRDPTGGGDTQYF.

The chain links TRBV14 to TRBJ2-7; D not resolved. Germline assignment: CDR1 SGHDN and CDR2 FVKESK. The V and J ends lost 0 bases and 2 bases respectively, with 11 bases between them. The CDR3 consists of 15 residues. CDR3 sequence reads: CASSQDTGRPYEQYF. The CDR3 region has the DNA TGTGCCAGCAGCCAAGACACTGGGCGGCCCTACGAGCAGTACTTC.

V usage is TRBV18 and J usage is TRBJ2-7; 13 nucleotides match TRBD2. Germline CDR1 is KGHSH and CDR2 is LQKENI. The V segment lost 8 bases and the J segment 2 bases; nucleotides outside the gene matches: 9. The CDR3 extends over 16 amino acids. CDR3 loop: CASARLGLAGAYEQYF. In DNA, the CDR3 is TGTGCCAGCGCCCGACTCGGACTAGCGGGAGCCTACGAGCAGTACTTC.

The gene calls are TRBV6-4 and TRBJ1-1, with 9 bases that match TRBD1. The V and J ends lost 6 bases and 5 bases, in that order; junction bases with no gene match: 7. CDR1 and CDR2 (germline): MRHNA, SNTAGT. CDR3 size: 14 residues. CDR3 in amino acids: CASRDTDRGTEAFF. The CDR3 nucleotides read TGTGCCAGCAGGGACACAGACAGGGGGACTGAAGCTTTCTTT.

This chain uses TRBV5-6 with TRBJ1-1; D is undetermined. V lost 2 bases and J 5 bases, leaving 7 bases between the germline ends. Germline assignment: CDR1 SGHDT and CDR2 YYEEEE. The CDR3 length is 12 residues. Written as DNA, the CDR3 is TGTGCCAGCAGCTTTGAGCCGACTGAAGCTTTCTTT. Its translation: CASSFEPTEAFF.

This sequence joins TRBV19 and TRBJ1-5; D unresolved. This CDR3 has 13 residues. Germline V gives CDR1 LNHDA, CDR2 SQIVND (reference sequence). Trimming removed 1 base at V and 7 bases at J, with 8 bases between. CDR3 sequence (DNA): TGTGCCAGTAGTATAGTTCTAGGACAGCCCCAGCATTTT. Protein sequence: CASSIVLGQPQHF. Full variable domain (rest looked up from reference TRBV19 and TRBJ1-5): DGGITQSPKYLFRKEGQNVTLSCEQNLNHDAMYWYRQDPGQGLRLIYYSQIVNDFQKGDIAEGYSVSREKKESFPLTVTSAQKNPTAFYLCASSIVLGQPQHFGDGTRLSIL.

This clone has just a few counts. The rearrangement links TRBV30 to TRBJ1-5, with TRBD1 as a possible D gene (5 bases). The CDR3 spans 17 residues. Trimming removed 0 bases from V and 5 bases from J, with 20 bases in between. The V gene's germline CDR1 is GTSNPN and CDR2 SVGIG (reference sequence). CDR3 protein: CAWSVGQGWGLHQPQHF. DNA for the CDR3: TGTGCCTGGAGTGTAGGGCAGGGATGGGGTTTGCATCAGCCCCAGCATTTT.

Comment on this clone: One junction end disagrees with the germline gene, perhaps due to a read error. The J gene is TRBJ2-5, the V gene TRBV6-5; 7 positions match TRBD2. Germline CDR1 MNHEY, CDR2 SVGAGI. The CDR3 length is 14 residues. The CDR3 nucleotides read TGTGCCAGCAGATACTACGGGGGGCAAGAGACCCAGTACTTC. Its protein product is CASRYYGGQETQYF.

On this clone itself: The germline gene is not matched at one end of the junction; a read error may be the cause. This chain joins TRBV4-1 and TRBJ2-4; D possibly matches TRBD1 or TRBD2 (7 bases each). This CDR3 spans 19 amino acids. Germline V gives CDR1 MGHRA, CDR2 YSYEKL. DNA of the CDR3: TGCGCCAGCAGCCAAGACTGGGCAGCTCAGGGGGGGGCCAGAAACATTCAGTACTTC. Protein sequence: CASSQDWAAQGGARNIQYF.

The chain carries TRBV5-1 and TRBJ2-4; D is possibly TRBD1 (6 bases). CDR1 is SGHRS and CDR2 is YFSETQ in the germline V gene. CDR3 length equals 14 residues. Trimming took 0 bases from V and 4 from J, leaving 8 bases between them. This CDR3 is CASSLAGAKNIQYF. In nucleotides, the CDR3 is TGCGCCAGCAGCTTGGCAGGGGCGAAAAACATTCAGTACTTC.

This sequence joins TRBV19 and TRBJ1-5, with TRBD1 identical over 7 bases. Germline V gene data show CDR1 as LNHDA and CDR2 as SQIVND (reference sequence). Unmatched junction bases numbered 2, after V lost 1 base and J lost 2 bases. The CDR3 is made up of 15 amino acids. As DNA, the CDR3 is TGTGCCAGTAGTATAGGACAGGGAGGCAATCAGCCCCAGCATTTT. It yields the protein CASSIGQGGNQPQHF.

This chain uses TRBV15 with TRBJ2-7; TRBD2 might be the D (5 bases). V dropped 0 bases and J dropped 10 bases, with 13 bases sitting between them. The CDR3 runs to 13 residues. The germline CDR1 and CDR2 sequences are LNHNV and YYDKDF (reference sequence). CDR3 sequence reads: CATSRELAGPQYF. DNA for the CDR3: TGTGCCACCAGCAGAGAGCTTGCGGGTCCTCAGTACTTC.

The chain has TRBV7-9 and TRBJ1-1; D call uncertain. CDR1 is SEHNR, CDR2 FQNEAQ, per germline (reference sequence). The CDR3 has 11 amino acids. Trimming shortened V by 8 bases and J by 5 bases, and 9 bases separated the two germline ends. The CDR3 is CASLRGTEAFF. CDR3 in DNA: TGTGCCAGCCTCCGGGGAACTGAAGCTTTCTTT.

The genes are TRBV5-6 and TRBJ1-2; 7 bases agree with TRBD1. There are 15 residues in the CDR3. The germline V gene has CDR1 SGHDT and CDR2 YYEEEE. V shed 1 base, J shed 7 bases, and the junction held 10 bases outside the gene matches. The CDR3 sequence is CASSLPTGPKGGYTF. CDR3 sequence (DNA): TGTGCCAGCAGCTTGCCGACAGGGCCAAAGGGTGGCTACACCTTC.

The chain has TRBV7-7 and TRBJ2-3; D is ambiguous. Germline V CDR1 and CDR2: SSHAT, FNYEAQ (reference sequence). The CDR3 has 14 amino acids. V lost 1 base and J 2 bases, leaving 7 bases between the germline ends. CDR3 loop: CASSLGVATDTQYF. The CDR3 nucleotides read TGTGCCAGCAGCTTAGGGGTAGCCACAGATACGCAGTATTTT.

This rearrangement joins TRBV7-2 to TRBJ2-1, with 12 bases fitting TRBD2. The germline V gene encodes CDR1 SGHTA and CDR2 FQGNSA. J lost 2 bases, V lost 2 bases, and 10 bases had no gene match. The CDR3 is 19 residues long. The DNA for the CDR3 is TGTGCCAGCAGCTTAATTGGCCTAGCGGGAGGGGTCCCCTACAATGAGCAGTTCTTC. Its protein product is CASSLIGLAGGVPYNEQFF.

Here the CDR3 DNA reads TGTGCCAGCAGCTTACGGACAGGGTCCTACAATGAGCAGTTCTTC. Amino acid sequence: CASSLRTGSYNEQFF. This chain uses TRBV7-9 with TRBJ2-1, with 8 positions matching TRBD1. Looked up from germline, CDR1 is SEHNR and CDR2 is FQNEAQ (reference sequence). The CDR3 runs to 15 residues. The J segment lost 1 base and the V segment lost 2 bases, leaving 1 base of the junction unmatched.

The rearrangement joins TRBV11-3 to TRBJ2-5; possibly TRBD1 for D (7 bases). V was clipped by 5 bases and J by 5 bases, with 15 bases between them. This CDR3 comprises 14 residues. CDR1 is SGHNT, CDR2 YENEEA, per germline. CDR3 residues: CASSPTGRYETQYF. The CDR3 nucleotides are TGTGCCAGCAGCCCGACAGGGAGGTACGAGACCCAGTACTTC.

The rearrangement uses TRBV19 and TRBJ2-7; 15 bases are a match to TRBD2. Germline lookup yields CDR1 LNHDA and CDR2 SQIVND (reference sequence). The J segment lost 1 base and the V segment lost 3 bases, leaving 1 base of the junction unmatched. The CDR3 has 16 amino acids. Here the CDR3 reads CASSMGLAGGSYEQYF. CDR3 nucleotides: TGTGCCAGTAGTATGGGACTAGCGGGAGGTTCCTACGAGCAGTACTTC.

The table lists this clone with a few counts. The chain uses TRBV5-7 and TRBJ1-5, with D uncertain. TRBV5-7 is designated an ORF whose function remains uncertain. This CDR3 is 13 amino acids long. Trimming stripped 2 bases from V and 3 bases from J, with 6 bases between. CDR3 DNA sequence: TGTGCCAGCAGCTTAATCGTCAATCAGCCCCAGCATTTT. It specifies CASSLIVNQPQHF.

The chain couples TRBV6-5 to TRBJ1-2, with 9 positions matching TRBD1. The CDR3 length is 14 residues. The germline gives CDR1 MNHEY, CDR2 SVGAGI. Germline trimming cut 7 bases from V and 5 bases from J; bases unmatched to any gene: 8. The CDR3 protein is CASKTEDRGYGYTF. In DNA form, the CDR3 reads TGTGCCAGCAAGACAGAGGACAGGGGATATGGCTACACCTTC.